A single sample gave rise to the 24 T cell receptor beta chains below, sequenced in a study of glioma-infiltrating T cells after dendritic cell vaccination. Measured with immunoSEQ multiplex PCR; TCRdb has only the in-frame clones, and not every one. The sample gives under 70,000 clones, 82% of which show up once; approximately 8.5% is in the top ten. Here the sequenced sample was blood, taken before dendritic cell vaccination. The receptors here all came from a human donor with glioblastoma.

V and J are TRBV4-1 and TRBJ1-2, with 7 bases fitting TRBD1. V lost 3 bases to trimming and J lost 5 bases; unmatched junction nucleotides: 3. CDR3 size: 13 residues. From germline, CDR1 is MGHRA and CDR2 YSYEKL. In nucleotides, the CDR3 is TGCGCCAGCAGCCACGACAGGGATTATGGCTACACCTTC. Amino acid sequence: CASSHDRDYGYTF.

The gene calls are TRBV7-2 and TRBJ2-5; a weak D match, TRBD2 (6 bases). Trimming removed 3 bases from V and 0 bases from J, with 8 bases in between. Germline V gene data show CDR1 as SGHTA and CDR2 as FQGNSA. The CDR3 is 14 amino acids. The CDR3 spells CASSFRGYQETQYF. The DNA for the CDR3 is TGTGCCAGCAGCTTTCGGGGGTACCAAGAGACCCAGTACTTC.

This sequence joins TRBV28 and TRBJ2-1; TRBD2 matches 7 bases. The CDR3 loop spans 14 amino acids. Trimming took 7 bases from V and 2 from J; bases not matched to a gene: 5. Germline CDR1 MDHEN, CDR2 SYDVKM. The DNA of the CDR3 is TGTGCCAGCATCCCACTAGCGCCCTACAATGAGCAGTTCTTC. Translated, it gives CASIPLAPYNEQFF.

This chain links TRBV5-8 with TRBJ1-3, with D possibly being TRBD1 (6 bases). The CDR3 sequence is 15 residues long. CDR1 and CDR2 (germline): SGHTS, YDEGEE. V was shortened by 2 bases and J by 1 base, with 10 bases between the two germline ends. CDR3: CASSLDRHSGNTIYF. The CDR3 region has the DNA TGTGCCAGCAGCTTAGACAGGCATTCTGGAAACACCATATATTTT.

The chain recombines TRBV9 with TRBJ1-1; 9 bases are a match to TRBD1. Germline-derived CDR1 and CDR2 are SGDLS and YYNGEE. The ends lost 2 bases at V and 4 bases at J; junction bases unmatched: 9. The CDR3 contains 16 residues. CDR3 protein: CASSVGTGWWSTEAFF. In DNA form, the CDR3 reads TGTGCCAGCAGCGTGGGGACAGGGTGGTGGAGCACTGAAGCTTTCTTT. Based on the CDR3 plus reference TRBV9 and TRBJ1-1, the full variable domain is DSGVTQTPKHLITATGQRVTLRCSPRSGDLSVYWYQQSLDQGLQFLIQYYNGEERAKGNILERFSAQQFPDLHSELNLSSLELGDSALYFCASSVGTGWWSTEAFFGQGTRLTVV.

This clone appeared a few times. This chain links TRBV19 with TRBJ1-2; TRBD1 aligns across 8 bases. The length of the CDR3 is 15 residues. J was trimmed by 3 bases and V by 6 bases; bases with no gene match: 9. Germline CDR1 reads LNHDA; CDR2 reads SQIVND (reference sequence). The CDR3 sequence is CASSPQGALYYGYTF. CDR3 bases: TGTGCCAGTAGCCCGCAGGGGGCCTTGTACTATGGCTACACCTTC. Combining the CDR3 with reference TRBV19 and TRBJ1-2 gives the whole variable domain DGGITQSPKYLFRKEGQNVTLSCEQNLNHDAMYWYRQDPGQGLRLIYYSQIVNDFQKGDIAEGYSVSREKKESFPLTVTSAQKNPTAFYLCASSPQGALYYGYTFGSGTRLTVV.

The chain uses TRBV6-5 and TRBJ1-2, with 9 positions matching TRBD1. V was pared by 8 bases and J by 4 bases, with 11 bases of the junction left unmatched. The CDR3 contains 15 residues. Germline V gene lookup returns CDR1 MNHEY and CDR2 SVGAGI. CDR3 nucleotide sequence: TGTGCCAGCCGGGGACAGGGAGGAATGGGCTATGGCTACACCTTC. This gives the protein CASRGQGGMGYGYTF.

V and J are TRBV6-1 and TRBJ1-1; D remains ambiguous. This CDR3 comprises 14 residues. The V end was cut by 2 bases, the J end by 4 bases, with 11 bases between. Germline loops: CDR1 MNHNS, CDR2 SASEGT. The CDR3 loop reads CASSEKYFGTEAFF. The CDR3 DNA reads TGTGCCAGCAGTGAAAAATACTTCGGCACTGAAGCTTTCTTT.

The rearrangement links TRBV6-5 to TRBJ2-1; TRBD1 might be the D (5 bases). The CDR3 totals 15 residues. The germline V gene has CDR1 MNHEY and CDR2 SVGAGI. V was shortened by 0 bases and J by 7 bases, with 13 bases between the two germline ends. The CDR3 is CASSYSIRVVNEQFF. The DNA of the CDR3 is TGTGCCAGCAGTTACTCGATCAGGGTGGTGAATGAGCAGTTCTTC.

The chain recombines TRBV5-1 with TRBJ2-3; 9 nucleotides align to TRBD2. V dropped 0 bases and J dropped 5; count of bases not matched to a gene: 7. CDR3 size: 16 residues. Germline-derived CDR1 and CDR2 are SGHRS and YFSETQ. The CDR3, as DNA: TGCGCCAGCAGCTTGGCGATAGCGGGGGTGCAAGATACGCAGTATTTT. It is translated as CASSLAIAGVQDTQYF. The full variable domain, with the rest looked up from reference TRBV5-1 and TRBJ2-3, is KAGVTQTPRYLIKTRGQQVTLSCSPISGHRSVSWYQQTPGQGLQFLFEYFSETQRNKGNFPGRFSGRQFSNSRSEMNVSTLELGDSALYLCASSLAIAGVQDTQYFGPGTRLTVL.

This chain links TRBV2 with TRBJ2-1; 8 bases map to TRBD2. The CDR3 has 15 residues. The germline gives CDR1 SNHLY, CDR2 FYNNEI. With 7 bases clipped from V and 7 bases from J, the junction kept 12 bases outside the gene matches. The CDR3 DNA sequence: TGTGCCAGCAAGGCGCCGAGCGGGGGAACGAATGAGCAGTTCTTC. This sequence encodes CASKAPSGGTNEQFF.

The rearrangement joins TRBV15 to TRBJ2-7; TRBD2 matches 8 bases. CDR1 and CDR2 (germline): LNHNV, YYDKDF (reference sequence). The V gene end was trimmed by 5 bases and the J gene end by 5 bases; junction bases not matched to a gene: 5. This CDR3 contains 13 residues. The CDR3 loop is CATSGGLADEQYF. CDR3 DNA sequence: TGTGCCACCAGCGGCGGACTAGCCGACGAGCAGTACTTC.

This clone appeared a few times. This chain joins TRBV10-3 and TRBJ1-5; 9 bases fit TRBD1. This CDR3 comprises 15 residues. Trimming at V came to 4 bases and at J to 5 bases, leaving 6 bases not matched to a gene. The germline V gene has CDR1 ENHRY and CDR2 SYGVKD. The CDR3 loop is CAISAGQGKDQPQHF. CDR3 in DNA: TGTGCCATCAGTGCGGGACAGGGAAAGGATCAGCCCCAGCATTTT.

This chain uses TRBV7-8 with TRBJ1-1; unclear D gene. CDR1 and CDR2 (germline): SGHVS, FQNEAQ. The V end was cut by 2 bases, the J end by 6 bases, with 10 bases between. CDR3 length: 13 residues. This CDR3 is CASSLTDRAEAFF. CDR3 in DNA: TGTGCCAGCAGCTTAACGGATCGGGCTGAAGCTTTCTTT.

V is TRBV28 and J is TRBJ1-6; 7 nucleotides line up with TRBD1. CDR3 length: 13 residues. The germline gives CDR1 MDHEN, CDR2 SYDVKM. Trimming removed 10 bases from V and 7 bases from J; junction bases left unmatched: 7. This chain's CDR3 is CATQGVGNSPLHF. CDR3 DNA sequence: TGTGCCACCCAGGGGGTCGGGAATTCACCCCTCCACTTT.

This clone was recorded a few times. The chain links TRBV7-8 to TRBJ1-3, with 7 bases aligning to TRBD1. The CDR3 is 15 residues long. V shed 5 bases, J shed 1 base, and the junction held 5 bases outside the gene matches. CDR1 is SGHVS and CDR2 is FQNEAQ in the germline V gene. The CDR3 sequence is CASSMTGRSGNTIYF. CDR3 coding DNA: TGTGCCAGCAGCATGACAGGGAGGTCTGGAAACACCATATATTTT.

This sequence joins TRBV7-2 and TRBJ2-1, with 14 bases lining up with TRBD2. Trimming removed 5 bases from V and 12 bases from J; junction bases left unmatched: 6. The CDR3 is 14 amino acids. From germline, CDR1 is SGHTA and CDR2 FQGNSA. In DNA form, the CDR3 reads TGTGCCAGCAGCCCGACTAGCGGGGGGGCCGGGCAGTTCTTC. Translated, it gives CASSPTSGGAGQFF.

This clone was seen a single time. This chain links TRBV11-2 with TRBJ2-3; no firm D call. The CDR3 consists of 12 residues. The V gene's germline CDR1 is SGHAT and CDR2 FQNNGV. V lost 1 base to trimming and J lost 6 bases, with 5 bases between them. The CDR3: CASSLGADTQYF. In DNA, the CDR3 is TGTGCCAGCAGCTTAGGGGCCGATACGCAGTATTTT.

In DNA, the CDR3 is TGTGCCAGCAGTGATCTGACTAGGGGGCAGGAGACCCAGTACTTC. It is translated as CASSDLTRGQETQYF. V and J are TRBV2 and TRBJ2-5; D is possibly TRBD1 (7 bases). V lost 3 bases to trimming and J lost 5 bases, with 16 bases between them. Germline V gene lookup returns CDR1 SNHLY and CDR2 FYNNEI. The CDR3 sequence is 15 residues long.

This clone was seen more than once but under ten times. The genes are TRBV10-3 and TRBJ1-3, with D unclear. V shed 8 bases and J shed 3 bases, with 17 bases lying between them. Germline CDR1 and CDR2: ENHRY and SYGVKD. CDR3 size: 15 residues. The CDR3 loop is CAISLPGKVGNTIYF. CDR3 DNA sequence: TGTGCCATCTCCTTACCGGGGAAGGTTGGAAACACCATATATTTT.

This clone was found once. This chain joins TRBV18 and TRBJ1-1; TRBD1 matches at 10 bases. This CDR3 comprises 15 residues. After removal of 1 base from V and 1 base from J, the junction contained 0 bases not matched to a gene. The germline gives CDR1 KGHSH, CDR2 LQKENI. CDR3 sequence reads: CASSPRQGANTEAFF. The CDR3 bases are TGTGCCAGCTCACCACGACAGGGGGCGAACACTGAAGCTTTCTTT.

The CDR3 loop reads CASRYPGQGEKLFF. CDR3 coding DNA: TGTGCCAGCAGATACCCGGGACAGGGCGAAAAACTGTTTTTT. V gene TRBV2 combines with J gene TRBJ1-4, with 9 positions matching TRBD1. The CDR3 has 14 amino acids. Losses at the gene ends were 6 bases for V and 8 bases for J; bases not matched to a gene: 7. Germline V lookup: CDR1 SNHLY, CDR2 FYNNEI.

The chain couples TRBV13 to TRBJ1-2; D is unresolved. The CDR3 extends over 17 amino acids. The ends were cut back, 5 bases at V and 0 bases at J, with 19 bases in the middle. Germline V gene lookup returns CDR1 PRHDT and CDR2 FYEKMQ (reference sequence). The DNA for the CDR3 is TGTGCCAGCAGCATGGATGGCGGAGGGAGGACTAACTATGGCTACACCTTC. Amino acids: CASSMDGGGRTNYGYTF.

The chain couples TRBV30 to TRBJ2-7; the match to TRBD2 covers 9 bases. Germline-derived CDR1 and CDR2 are GTSNPN and SVGIG (reference sequence). V dropped 0 bases and J dropped 5; count of bases not matched to a gene: 5. The CDR3 is made up of 14 amino acids. CDR3 nucleotides: TGTGCCTGGAGTGTAGGACTAGCGATCCACGAGCAGTACTTC. Translation: CAWSVGLAIHEQYF.